The rows below give T cell receptor beta chains drawn from one sample of a study of T cells after yellow fever vaccination. TCRdb called the 5' RACE reads again in MiXCR, with one record for every CDR3 protein. The table has a few hundred thousand distinct CDR3 sequences, around 7% seen once. Material: PBMCs, obtained roughly 46 days after the first yellow fever vaccination. These receptors all come from a man between 18 and 29 years old who received the YFV17D yellow fever vaccine. Each CDR3 is given with its conserved first and last residue. A D gene is named only where the DNA matches it firmly. Part of the rows lack a size; the others show once, few, many or a class for expanded clones.

v_call	clone_size	d_call	j_call	cdr3_nt	cdr3_aa
TRBV4-2	many	.	TRBJ2-3	TGTGCCAGCAGCCCCCATCCGATCACAGATACGCAGTATTTT	CASSPHPITDTQYF
TRBV21-1	.	.	TRBJ1-2	TGTGCCAGCAGCAAAACCCAGGGTTGGAACCCAACTAACTATGGCTACACCTTC	CASSKTQGWNPTNYGYTF
TRBV25-1	.	TRBD1	TRBJ1-6	TGTGCCAGCAGGGATACAGGGGAGTCACCCCTCCACTTT	CASRDTGESPLHF
TRBV3-1	.	.	TRBJ1-2	TGTGCCAGCAGCCAAGATGCACAAAACTATGGCTACACCTTC	CASSQDAQNYGYTF
TRBV20-1	few	TRBD1	TRBJ1-5	TGCAGTGCCCCTAAAGAGAGGAACGACAGGGGGCTCGATCAGCCCCAGCATTTT	CSAPKERNDRGLDQPQHF
TRBV27	many	.	TRBJ2-3	TGTGCCAGCAGTTGGACCGGGGAGGAAATGGATACGCAGTATTTT	CASSWTGEEMDTQYF
TRBV12-3/TRBV12-4	.	.	TRBJ1-3	TGTGCCAGCAGCCCTGGAAACACCATATATTTT	CASSPGNTIYF
TRBV6-2/TRBV6-3	.	.	TRBJ2-2	TGTGCCAGCAGTTACTCGGCAGGACTATCCACCGGGGAGCTGTTTTTT	CASSYSAGLSTGELFF
TRBV7-9	many	.	TRBJ2-5	TGTGCCAGCAGTGGGGCGGGGGAGACCCAGTACTTC	CASSGAGETQYF
TRBV5-5	few	.	TRBJ1-1	TGTGCCAGCAGCGCCTCAGGGGACGCGAACACTGAAGCTTTCTTT	CASSASGDANTEAFF
TRBV10-3	.	TRBD1	TRBJ2-3	TGTGCCATCAGTCCGAATAACCGGGACAGGGTATCAGCAGATACGCAGTATTTT	CAISPNNRDRVSADTQYF
TRBV11-2	many	.	TRBJ2-1	TGTGCCAGCAGCAAAGAATACAATGAGCAGTTCTTC	CASSKEYNEQFF
TRBV9	few	.	TRBJ2-2	TGTGCCAGCAGCGACAGGGTTTTCGGGGAGCTGTTTTTT	CASSDRVFGELFF
TRBV3-1	many	.	TRBJ1-3	TGTGCCAGCAGCCAAGAGGGTAGGGGCGCCGAAAACACCATATATTTT	CASSQEGRGAENTIYF
TRBV5-1	few	.	TRBJ2-5	TGCGCCAGCAGCTTTGGAGGGTTAGAGACCCAGTACTTC	CASSFGGLETQYF
TRBV5-1	few	.	TRBJ2-5	TGCGCCAGCAGGTACTACACCCAAGAGACCCAGTACTTC	CASRYYTQETQYF